This T cell receptor beta chain originates from a study of blood T cells in healthy people across ages. Primed by a sample-barcoded 5' primer and a J-beta primer mix, a second PCR proceeded for about 7 to 11 cycles. One entry per CDR3 protein results from TCRdb running MiXCR on the 5' RACE reads. The sample holds around 1,100,000 distinct CDR3 sequences; roughly two fifths are singletons and the top ten take around 14%. This CDR3 region has 16 residues. Trimming left V 7 bases short and J 3 bases short, with 21 bases between. The rearrangement uses TRBV12-3 or TRBV12-4 and TRBJ1-2; D unresolved. Sequencing was done on a sample of blood. This receptor was obtained from a man aged 18 to 30 in good health. The CDR3 DNA reads as TGTGCCAGCACCTCCCTTGGACCTTCCGCCCACTATGGCTACACCTTC. Its translation: CASTSLGPSAHYGYTF.